This T cell receptor (beta chain) was captured in a study of post-analysis software for immune sequencing data (dated by TCRdb to between 2014 and 2016). In the study overall: The recorded disease courses included relapsing-remitting, secondary progressive and progressive-relapsing multiple sclerosis, and some patients had no subtype annotation. The patient repertoires were compared against some twelve previously published healthy control repertoires obtained from donors aged 6 to 25 years. A subset of samples was prepared in parallel using single-end sample barcoding, then pooled and co-amplified after Illumina adapter ligation. Results and caveats for the whole study, not just this receptor: Compared with controls, multiple sclerosis patients had significantly lower normalized Chao1 diversity, a finding suggesting substantial peripheral T-cell clonal expansion. Direct clustering with F measure showed strong co-clustering of samples prepared in the same batch, prompting a batch-effect correction. Roughly 5 TRBV segments, including TRBV5-6, TRBV5-1 and TRBV20-1, were significantly more frequent in patients than controls. The control group was slightly older than the multiple sclerosis patient group.

In the case of this clonotype: Its antigen specificity is not known. Base-call qualities are not available, and no considerably larger clone is one nucleotide away.

The CDR3 numbers 15 residues from cysteine through phenylalanine. CDR3 DNA is the only sequence kept; it has 45 bases, read in frame from the first base. Taken from the germline V gene, the CDR1 and CDR2 loops are MNHEY and SVGEGT. Between the V and J ends, shortened by 5 bases and 0 bases respectively, the junction contains 14 bases. To demonstrate the VDJtools post-analysis software, the study profiled TCR beta repertoires from the peripheral blood of about 13 young patients with multiple sclerosis. The multiple sclerosis patients were children and adolescents ranging in age from roughly 6 to 16 years. The library was built by means of PCR. Instrument used: Illumina HiSeq 2500. To reduce PCR and sequencing biases, unique molecular identifiers were incorporated into the TCR beta cDNA libraries. Every 1 to 10 million input T cells yielded 500,000 or so cDNA molecules, meaning each molecule approximated one T cell. The patient libraries were prepared and sequenced with the same protocol used for the earlier healthy control dataset. Samples belonging to the same batch were prepared together, multiplexed and sequenced on a shared HiSeq lane. The source study handled its data this way. Raw barcoded reads were processed with MIGEC, and single-read molecular identifier groups were discarded before consensus assembly and CDR3 extraction. Clonotype tables were post-analysed with VDJtools, normalizing diversity by down-sampling all datasets to the smallest sample size. In repertoire overlap clustering, CDR3 amino acid sequences, but not nucleotide sequences, were matched to correct batch-related cross-sample contamination. The public reads were quality trimmed at Q25 with fastp and then assembled into clones with MiXCR by TCRdb, keeping productive beta chains. When rows share a CDR3 protein, they turn into one entry using the most common DNA and genes. What appears here as the V and J calls and clone size reflects TCRdb's work, not the paper's. Here the sample has roughly 540,000 distinct CDR3 sequences; under 40% occur a single time. In total, the top ten clones hold 4.5% to 7.5% of the sample.

The chain is assembled from TRBV6-2 or TRBV6-3 and TRBJ2-7; a weak D assignment points to TRBD1 (5 bases agree). The specimen sequenced was blood. The clonotype originates from a girl under 18 with multiple sclerosis. Here the CDR3 is given as CASSPDGALSYEQYF. The bases read TGTGCCAGCAGTCCGGATGGGGCCCTCTCCTACGAGCAGTACTTC.